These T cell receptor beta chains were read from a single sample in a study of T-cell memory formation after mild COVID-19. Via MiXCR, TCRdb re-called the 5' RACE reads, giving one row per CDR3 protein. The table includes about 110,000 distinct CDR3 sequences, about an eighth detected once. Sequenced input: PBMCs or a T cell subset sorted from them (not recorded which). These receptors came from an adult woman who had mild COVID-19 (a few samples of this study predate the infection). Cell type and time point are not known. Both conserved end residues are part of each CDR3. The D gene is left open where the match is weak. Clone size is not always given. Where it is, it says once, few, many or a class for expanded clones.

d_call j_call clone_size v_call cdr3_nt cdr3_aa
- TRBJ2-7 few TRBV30 TGTGCCTGGAGTGTATGGCAGGGGCAAGAGGAGCAGTACTTC CAWSVWQGQEEQYF
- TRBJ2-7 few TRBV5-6 TGTGCCAGCAGCTTGCGAATCAGGGACGGGACCTACGGAGAGCAGTACTTC CASSLRIRDGTYGEQYF
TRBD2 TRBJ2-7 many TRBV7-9 TGTGCCAGCAGCCCCGCGGGGCGGACTAGCGTTACGCTGGAGCAGTACTTC CASSPAGRTSVTLEQYF
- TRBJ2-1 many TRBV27 TGTGCCAGCAGTTTCCTCCCCTTACTAGCCAATGAGCAGTTCTTC CASSFLPLLANEQFF
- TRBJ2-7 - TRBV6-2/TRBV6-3 TGTGCCAGCAGTGACTCTAGGAGGGTCCACGAGCAGTACTTC CASSDSRRVHEQYF
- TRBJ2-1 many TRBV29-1 TGCAGCGTTGAAGCGGACGACAATGAGCAGTTCTTC CSVEADDNEQFF
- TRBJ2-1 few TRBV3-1 TGTGCCAGCAGCCAAGTCCCGGGGGCCCCGTACAATGAGCAGTTCTTC CASSQVPGAPYNEQFF
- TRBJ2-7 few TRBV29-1 TGCAGCGTTTCACCGGGCCTGAACTCCTACGAGCAGTACTTC CSVSPGLNSYEQYF
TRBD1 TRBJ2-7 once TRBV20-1 TGCAGTGCTAGAGCCTATTATCCCCCACCGGGACAGGGGGCCCACGAGCAGTACTTC CSARAYYPPPGQGAHEQYF
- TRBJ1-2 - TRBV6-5 TGTGCCAGCAGTTACTTCCAGTCGTATGGCTACACCTTC CASSYFQSYGYTF
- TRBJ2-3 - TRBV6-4 TGTGCCAGCAGTGACCTCGGTGGTACGCAGTATTTT CASSDLGGTQYF
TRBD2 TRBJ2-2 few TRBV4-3 TGCGCCAGTCAACCGGGACTAGTAATTACCGGGGAGCTGTTTTTT CASQPGLVITGELFF
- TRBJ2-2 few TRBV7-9 TGTGCCAGCAGCTCCTCTACCGGGGAGCTGTTTTTT CASSSSTGELFF
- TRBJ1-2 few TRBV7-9 TGTGCCAGCAGCTTAGGAGGGGGGTTAGATGGCTACACCTTC CASSLGGGLDGYTF
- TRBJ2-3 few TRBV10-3 TGTGCCATCAGTGATTCTTCGGATAGCACAGATACGCAGTATTTT CAISDSSDSTDTQYF
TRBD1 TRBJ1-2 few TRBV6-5 TGTGCCAGCAGTTACACCGGGACAGATTACTATGGCTACACCTTC CASSYTGTDYYGYTF
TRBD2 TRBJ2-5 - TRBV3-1 TGTGCCAGCAGCCAAGATAGGGCTAGCGGGGGTCCCCAAGAGACCCAGTACTTC CASSQDRASGGPQETQYF
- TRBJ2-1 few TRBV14 TGTGCCAGCAGCCAAACTCCCCCGGCCGGGAACTACAATGAGCAGTTCTTC CASSQTPPAGNYNEQFF
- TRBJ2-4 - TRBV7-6 TGTGCCAGCAGCCCCACGGGCGCCAAAAACATTCAGTACTTC CASSPTGAKNIQYF
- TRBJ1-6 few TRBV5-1 TGCGCCAGCAGCTACAAGACAGGTGGACAGACCTATAATTCACCCCTCCACTTT CASSYKTGGQTYNSPLHF
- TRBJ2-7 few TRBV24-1 TGTGCCACCAGTGTAGGGTCGACTAGTTCCTACGAGCAGTACTTC CATSVGSTSSYEQYF
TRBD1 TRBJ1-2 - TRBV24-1 TGTGCCACCAGTGATTCCGAGGACAGGGACGGCTATGGCTACACCTTC CATSDSEDRDGYGYTF
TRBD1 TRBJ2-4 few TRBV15 TGTGCCACCAGCAGGGGACAGGGCAAAAACATTCAGTACTTC CATSRGQGKNIQYF
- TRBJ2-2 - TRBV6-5 TGTGCCAGCAGTTACATCCACAGCGCGAACACCGGGGAGCTGTTTTTT CASSYIHSANTGELFF
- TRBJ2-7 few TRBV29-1 TGCAGCGTGACACCGGGCGGAGGGCCCCACGAGCAGTACTTC CSVTPGGGPHEQYF
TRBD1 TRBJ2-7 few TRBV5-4 TGTGCCAGCAGCCCGGTTGGGACAGGGGACCACGAGCAGTACTTC CASSPVGTGDHEQYF
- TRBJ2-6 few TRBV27 TGTGCCAGCAGTTACGGGGCTGGGGCCAACGTCCTGACTTTC CASSYGAGANVLTF
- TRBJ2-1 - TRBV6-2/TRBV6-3 TGTGCCAGCACCGAGGACCTACTCGAGCAGTTCTTC CASTEDLLEQFF
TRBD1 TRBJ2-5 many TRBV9 TGTGCCAGCAGCCCCGGACAGGGTTTACAAGAGACCCAGTACTTC CASSPGQGLQETQYF
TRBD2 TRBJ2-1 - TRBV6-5 TGTGCCAGCAGCCACCAGGGACTAATATACAATGAGCAGTTCTTC CASSHQGLIYNEQFF
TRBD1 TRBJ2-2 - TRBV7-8 TGTGCCAGCAGCGTGGGACAGGACACCGGGGAGCTGTTTTTT CASSVGQDTGELFF
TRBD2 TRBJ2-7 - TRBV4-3 TGCGCCAGCAGCCAGGGGACTAGCCTTATTTACGAGCAGTACTTC CASSQGTSLIYEQYF
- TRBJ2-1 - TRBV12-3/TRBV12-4 TGTGCCAGCAGTTCCGGGACTGCACCAATTGAGAGCTCCTACAATGAGCAGTTCTTC CASSSGTAPIESSYNEQFF
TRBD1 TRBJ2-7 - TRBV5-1 TGCGCCAGCAGCGGGGGACAGGGCTACGAGCAGTACTTC CASSGGQGYEQYF
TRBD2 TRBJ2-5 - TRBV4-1 TGCGCCAGCAGCCAAGATCCGGCGGGGGGTCTTTTCGGGGAGACCCAGTACTTC CASSQDPAGGLFGETQYF
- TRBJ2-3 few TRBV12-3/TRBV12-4 TGTGCCAGCAGTTTAGGGGGCGGGGGCCTCACAGATACGCAGTATTTT CASSLGGGGLTDTQYF
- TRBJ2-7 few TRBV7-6 TGTGCCAGCAGCTTAGGGGGAAGTCCCCACTACGAGCAGTACTTC CASSLGGSPHYEQYF
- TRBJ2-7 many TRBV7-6 TGTGCCAGCAGCTTAGCAGGGGCCCCCTACGAGCAGTACTTC CASSLAGAPYEQYF
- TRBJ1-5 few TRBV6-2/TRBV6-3 TGTGCCAGCAGTCCTCTACGAGATAGCAATCAGCCCCAGCATTTT CASSPLRDSNQPQHF
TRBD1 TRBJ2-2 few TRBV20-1 TGCAGTGCGCACTCAGCGTTACAGGGGATAACCGGGGAGCTGTTTTTT CSAHSALQGITGELFF
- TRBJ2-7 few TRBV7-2 TGTGCCAGCACCCGCCTGACTCAAGACCACTACGAGCAGTACTTC CASTRLTQDHYEQYF
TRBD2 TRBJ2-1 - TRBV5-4 TGTGCCAGCAGTAAGTCCGCGGGGGGGTCCTACAATGAGCAGTTCTTC CASSKSAGGSYNEQFF
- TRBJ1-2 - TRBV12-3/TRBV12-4 TGTGCCAGCAGTTCACACGCCCCGGGGGCAGGGAGCTACACCTTC CASSSHAPGAGSYTF
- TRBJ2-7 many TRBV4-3 TGCGCCAGCAGCCAAGATGGGGACGAGCAGTACTTC CASSQDGDEQYF
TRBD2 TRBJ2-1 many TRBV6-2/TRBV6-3 TGTGCCAGCAGTCCGGGAGGTTACAATGAGCAGTTCTTC CASSPGGYNEQFF
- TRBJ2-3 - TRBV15 TGTGCCACCAGCAGAGATGGCGCAGGGCACAATACAGATACGCAGTATTTT CATSRDGAGHNTDTQYF
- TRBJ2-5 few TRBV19 TGTGCCAGTAGGTGGGCATACGAAGAGACCCAGTACTTC CASRWAYEETQYF
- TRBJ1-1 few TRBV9 TGTGCCAGCAGCCCCCTTAGGATCACTGAAGCTTTCTTT CASSPLRITEAFF
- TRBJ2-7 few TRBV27 TGTGCCAGCATCGCACCACACCTGGGACCGCCGCGGGAGTACTTC CASIAPHLGPPREYF
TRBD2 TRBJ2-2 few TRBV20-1 TGCAGTGCTAGAGATCTACTAGCGGGGGGGAACGGGGAGCTGTTTTTT CSARDLLAGGNGELFF
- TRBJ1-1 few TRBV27 TGTGCCAGCAGCCACGGGACGGCGAACACTGAAGCTTTCTTT CASSHGTANTEAFF
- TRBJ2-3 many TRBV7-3 TGTGCCAGCAGCTCCGGGGGATCCACAGATACGCAGTATTTT CASSSGGSTDTQYF
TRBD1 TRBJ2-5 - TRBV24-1 TGTGCCACCAGCGATGATTTGAGCAGGGGGGAGACCCAGTACTTC CATSDDLSRGETQYF
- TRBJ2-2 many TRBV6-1 TGTGCCAGCAGTGAATTCGTGACCCCGCGCCCTACGAACACCGGGGAGCTGTTTTTT CASSEFVTPRPTNTGELFF
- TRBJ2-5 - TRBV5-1 TGCGCCAGCAGCTTACAACTAGCCCAAGAGACCCAGTACTTC CASSLQLAQETQYF